This T cell receptor (beta chain) appears in the sequencing data of a study of identical twins. The CDR3 runs 14 residues. With 2 bases removed from V and 6 bases from J, the gap between germline ends came to 12 bases. Germline V gene lookup returns CDR1 SGHRS and CDR2 YFSETQ. TCRdb redid the calling of the 5' RACE reads with MiXCR, one entry per CDR3 protein. The sample lists nearly 250,000 distinct CDR3 sequences, about 7% occurring once. This clonotype was seen a few times. This sample was also put to use in a study of yellow fever vaccine responses in identical twins. That source notes: In identical twins, vaccine T cell responses appeared partly shared and partly individual.

The J gene is TRBJ2-1, the V gene TRBV5-1; D is possibly TRBD1 (7 bases). Sequencing used memory (CD45RO+) T cells sorted from blood. This receptor was identified in a woman between 18 and 29 years old in good health. CDR3 sequence (DNA): TGCGCCAGCAGCTTTAAGGAGGGGGCCAATGAGCAGTTCTTC. The encoded protein is CASSFKEGANEQFF.